This T cell receptor beta chain came from a study of T cells in tuberculosis. About the study: CD1B tetramers identified T cells specific for mycobacterial lipid GMM.

Each clinical donor contributed on average roughly 90,000 T cells from unsorted cryopreserved PBMC. The study, taken as a whole, reports: A GMM-specific repertoire classifier reached about 90% accuracy, AUROC 0.85 to 0.95.

Produced via immunoSEQ multiplex PCR; TCRdb's table is partial and in-frame only. This sample has about 37,000 clones, with 94% found just once. The germline V gene has CDR1 SGHTS and CDR2 YDEGEE. This CDR3 comprises 14 residues. J was trimmed by 5 bases and V by 4 bases; bases with no gene match: 4. With regard to this clone: What it recognizes is unknown.

The source material was PBMCs. The chain links TRBV5-8 to TRBJ2-2, with 8 bases identical to TRBD1. This receptor was identified in a donor between 10 and 35 years old with latent tuberculosis or without tuberculosis infection. Some clones in this sample may be carry-over from other donors' samples. The CDR3: CASSPRTGTGELFF. The CDR3 bases are TGTGCCAGCAGCCCCCGGACAGGGACCGGGGAGCTGTTTTTT. Combining the CDR3 with reference TRBV5-8 and TRBJ2-2 gives the whole variable domain EAGVTQSPTHLIKTRGQQATLRCSPISGHTSVYWYQQALGLGLQFLLWYDEGEERNRGNFPPRFSGRQFPNYSSELNVNALELEDSALYLCASSPRTGTGELFFGEGSRLTVL.